These 22 T cell receptor beta chains originate from one sample sequenced in a study of shared clonotypes between healthy human individuals. The method was immunoSEQ multiplex PCR; TCRdb's version includes in-frame clones alone and lacks a portion of them. The sample carries 850,000 to 1,200,000 clones, 60% to 80% recorded once. Material: memory CD4+ T cells sorted from blood. The subset here: CD45RA-negative fraction. The receptors here all came from a man aged 18 to 29 in good health.

This clone was seen more than once but under ten times. The V and J genes are TRBV29-1 and TRBJ2-6; D not resolved. The germline gives CDR1 SQVTM, CDR2 ANQGSEA. The ends were cut back, 6 bases at V and 0 bases at J, with 9 bases in the middle. There are 14 residues in the CDR3. The CDR3 loop is CSVVQDSGANVLTF. The CDR3 nucleotides are TGCAGCGTGGTCCAAGACTCTGGGGCCAACGTCCTGACTTTC. Full variable domain (outside the CDR3, taken from reference TRBV29-1 and TRBJ2-6): SAVISQKPSRDICQRGTSLTIQCQVDSQVTMMFWYRQQPGQSLTLIATANQGSEATYESGFVIDKFPISRPNLTFSTLTVSNMSPEDSSIYLCSVVQDSGANVLTFGAGSRLTVL.

The CDR3 DNA sequence: TGTGCCAGCTCACCACCGTTAAACAGGGACACTGAAGCTTTCTTT. Amino acids: CASSPPLNRDTEAFF. The rearrangement uses TRBV18 and TRBJ1-1; TRBD1 is a possible D gene (6 bases). Germline V CDR1 and CDR2: KGHSH, LQKENI. The CDR3 is made up of 15 amino acids. The germline V and J ends were trimmed by 0 bases and 3 bases, with 11 bases remaining between them.

The chain uses TRBV4-1 and TRBJ2-7; 7 nucleotides line up with TRBD1. Per germline, CDR1 MGHRA and CDR2 YSYEKL. V lost 5 bases, J lost 5 bases, and 9 bases stayed unmatched. The CDR3 is 14 amino acids. The CDR3 here is CASSSGTESNEQYF. The CDR3 nucleotides are TGCGCCAGCAGCTCCGGGACAGAGTCCAACGAGCAGTACTTC.

The chain links TRBV19 to TRBJ1-4; maybe TRBD1 (6 bases). This CDR3 is 12 amino acids long. Per the germline V gene, CDR1 is LNHDA and CDR2 is SQIVND (reference sequence). The V and J ends lost 7 bases and 8 bases respectively, with 11 bases between them. CDR3 loop: CASTQGGEKLFF. The CDR3 DNA follows: TGTGCCAGTACACAGGGAGGAGAAAAACTGTTTTTT.

There are a few counts of this clone. The chain is built from TRBV30 and TRBJ1-1; no definite D call. Germline-derived CDR1 and CDR2 are GTSNPN and SVGIG (reference sequence). The CDR3 is 11 residues long. V was trimmed by 2 bases and J by 6 bases, leaving 7 bases between them. The CDR3 coding sequence is TGTGCCTGGAGTAGTTACGCTGAAGCTTTCTTT. Translated: CAWSSYAEAFF.

V gene TRBV2 combines with J gene TRBJ2-7; 12 bases fit TRBD2. The CDR3 is made up of 14 amino acids. Trimming took 6 bases from V and 5 from J; bases not matched to a gene: 5. Germline CDR1 reads SNHLY; CDR2 reads FYNNEI. DNA of the CDR3: TGTGCCAGCAGACTAGCGGGAGGAAGTAACGAGCAGTACTTC. Translated: CASRLAGGSNEQYF. Full variable domain (rest looked up from reference TRBV2 and TRBJ2-7): EPEVTQTPSHQVTQMGQEVILRCVPISNHLYFYWYRQILGQKVEFLVSFYNNEISEKSEIFDDQFSVERPDGSNFTLKIRSTKLEDSAMYFCASRLAGGSNEQYFGPGTRLTVT.

The genes are TRBV6-1 and TRBJ2-5; D call uncertain. The CDR3 length is 14 residues. V lost 2 bases and J 7 bases, leaving 14 bases between the germline ends. Per the germline V gene, CDR1 is MNHNS and CDR2 is SASEGT. CDR3 sequence (DNA): TGTGCCAGCAGTGAAATGCCCACGAGAGGGACCCAGTACTTC. Residues: CASSEMPTRGTQYF.

This clone was observed a few times. The chain is built from TRBV2 and TRBJ2-3; TRBD2 might be the D (6 bases). With 8 bases removed from V and 8 bases from J, the gap between germline ends came to 17 bases. The CDR3 is 13 amino acids. Germline CDR1 and CDR2: SNHLY and FYNNEI. The DNA for the CDR3 is TGTGCCAGCGGATCTGCGGGAAGCGGTACGCAGTATTTT. Encoded protein: CASGSAGSGTQYF.

The chain is built from TRBV9 and TRBJ1-2, with D unresolved. With 2 bases removed from V and 0 bases from J, the gap between germline ends came to 17 bases. The CDR3 covers 17 residues. Germline V gives CDR1 SGDLS, CDR2 YYNGEE. CDR3 residues: CASSVGLLGKANYGYTF. The CDR3 nucleotides read TGTGCCAGCAGCGTGGGTTTGCTAGGGAAAGCTAACTATGGCTACACCTTC. The variable domain in full, completed from reference TRBV9 and TRBJ1-2, reads DSGVTQTPKHLITATGQRVTLRCSPRSGDLSVYWYQQSLDQGLQFLIQYYNGEERAKGNILERFSAQQFPDLHSELNLSSLELGDSALYFCASSVGLLGKANYGYTFGSGTRLTVV.

The chain employs TRBV18 and TRBJ2-1; 10 bases are a match to TRBD2. Germline-derived CDR1 and CDR2 are KGHSH and LQKENI. The CDR3 is 14 residues long. Germline trimming cut 5 bases from V and 7 bases from J; bases unmatched to any gene: 5. This CDR3 is CASSSSGSGNEQFF. DNA of the CDR3: TGTGCCAGCTCATCTAGCGGGAGTGGAAATGAGCAGTTCTTC.

The chain is built from TRBV4-3 and TRBJ1-4; D not resolved. CDR1 is LGHNA and CDR2 is YSLEER in the germline V gene. Trimming cost V 0 bases and J 7 bases, with 12 bases left between them. This CDR3 comprises 15 residues. In nucleotides, the CDR3 is TGCGCCAGCAGCCAAGATCTGGGTCGGGGTGAAAAACTGTTTTTT. Its translation is CASSQDLGRGEKLFF.

A few counts support this clone. The chain couples TRBV7-2 to TRBJ2-1; 10 bases match TRBD1. There are 15 residues in the CDR3. The junction had 7 bases not matched to a gene; V was cut back by 5 bases and J by 6 bases. The germline CDR1 and CDR2 sequences are SGHTA and FQGNSA. CDR3 in DNA: TGTGCCAGCAGCACGGGACAGGGGTCCCCCAATGAGCAGTTCTTC. Its translation is CASSTGQGSPNEQFF. The full variable domain, rest sourced from reference TRBV7-2 and TRBJ2-1, is GAGVSQSPSNKVTEKGKDVELRCDPISGHTALYWYRQSLGQGLEFLIYFQGNSAPDKSGLPSDRFSAERTGGSVSTLTIQRTQQEDSAVYLCASSTGQGSPNEQFFGPGTRLTVL.

Only a few counts were recorded for this clone. The rearrangement links TRBV27 to TRBJ1-1; D not resolved. Trimming shortened V by 2 bases and J by 1 base, and 17 bases separated the two germline ends. CDR1 and CDR2 (germline): MNHEY, SMNVEV (reference sequence). The CDR3 covers 17 residues. The CDR3 sequence: CASSLVWQMGENTEAFF. The CDR3 DNA reads TGTGCCAGCAGTTTAGTGTGGCAAATGGGAGAGAACACTGAAGCTTTCTTT.

This clone turned up a few times. The rearrangement joins TRBV5-1 to TRBJ1-3; D is uncertain. The V end lost 4 bases, the J end lost 1 base, and 6 bases lay between the germline ends. Germline-derived CDR1 and CDR2 are SGHRS and YFSETQ. This CDR3 is 13 amino acids long. CDR3 in amino acids: CASSAGSGNTIYF. The DNA for the CDR3 is TGCGCCAGCAGCGCAGGTTCTGGAAACACCATATATTTT. The full variable domain, its missing parts supplied by reference TRBV5-1 and TRBJ1-3, is KAGVTQTPRYLIKTRGQQVTLSCSPISGHRSVSWYQQTPGQGLQFLFEYFSETQRNKGNFPGRFSGRQFSNSRSEMNVSTLELGDSALYLCASSAGSGNTIYFGEGSWLTVV.

The V and J genes are TRBV29-1 and TRBJ2-7, with TRBD1 matching over 7 bases. V trimming: 6 bases; J trimming: 1 base; junction bases outside the gene matches: 6. Germline V gives CDR1 SQVTM, CDR2 ANQGSEA. The CDR3 extends over 13 amino acids. The CDR3 DNA is TGCAGCGTAATGCCAGGGGGATCCTACGAGCAGTACTTC. This gives the protein CSVMPGGSYEQYF.

V gene TRBV9 combines with J gene TRBJ1-2; 8 bases line up with TRBD1. In germline, CDR1 is SGDLS, CDR2 YYNGEE. The V and J ends lost 4 bases and 5 bases, in that order; junction bases with no gene match: 13. This CDR3 is 16 amino acids long. The CDR3 sequence is CASSIRGDRLEYGYTF. CDR3 bases: TGTGCCAGCAGCATCAGGGGGGACAGGCTCGAGTATGGCTACACCTTC.

The chain couples TRBV19 to TRBJ2-5; 9 bases agree with TRBD1. The CDR3 covers 14 residues. After removal of 5 bases from V and 6 bases from J, the junction contained 7 bases not matched to a gene. The V gene's germline CDR1 is LNHDA and CDR2 SQIVND (reference sequence). The CDR3 loop is CASSPDRGWKTQYF. CDR3 bases: TGTGCCAGTAGTCCAGACAGGGGGTGGAAGACCCAGTACTTC.

The chain combines TRBV30 with TRBJ1-4; perhaps TRBD1 as D (6 bases). CDR3 length: 13 amino acids. The germline gives CDR1 GTSNPN, CDR2 SVGIG (reference sequence). Between the trimmed V and J ends, which lost 1 base and 8 bases, there was a span of 11 bases. CDR3 protein: CAWSDVRGEKLFF. The CDR3 DNA is TGTGCCTGGAGTGATGTCAGGGGAGAAAAACTGTTTTTT.

This clone turned up a few times. The rearrangement links TRBV27 to TRBJ1-6; D is unresolved. Trimming shortened V by 3 bases and J by 14 bases, and 17 bases separated the two germline ends. Germline CDR1 reads MNHEY; CDR2 reads SMNVEV (reference sequence). The CDR3 runs to 14 residues. The CDR3 is CASSLETGPTSLHF. The CDR3 DNA is TGTGCCAGCAGTTTGGAGACGGGTCCTACGTCCCTCCACTTT.

The rearrangement links TRBV5-4 to TRBJ2-1, with 8 bases identical to TRBD1. This CDR3 is 15 amino acids long. Germline CDR1 SGHNT, CDR2 YYREEE (reference sequence). V lost 4 bases to trimming and J lost 10 bases; unmatched junction nucleotides: 13. The CDR3 DNA reads as TGTGCCAGCAGCCCCGCCAGGGGGCCGGGACGGGAGCAGTTCTTC. Its translation is CASSPARGPGREQFF.

DNA for the CDR3: TGTGCCAGCAGCTCCAGGGTGTCCGGGGAGCTGTTTTTT. Protein sequence: CASSSRVSGELFF. The chain links TRBV7-9 to TRBJ2-2; possible D gene TRBD1, 5 bases. Per the germline V gene, CDR1 is SEHNR and CDR2 is FQNEAQ (reference sequence). CDR3 length: 13 residues. The germline V and J ends were trimmed by 4 bases and 6 bases, with 9 bases remaining between them.

This chain connects TRBV6-4 to TRBJ2-1; 7 bases align to TRBD2. The CDR3 covers 13 residues. Trimming cost V 5 bases and J 9 bases; bases outside gene matches: 7. Germline loops: CDR1 MRHNA, CDR2 SNTAGT. CDR3 sequence reads: CASSPTSMSEQFF. CDR3 in DNA: TGTGCCAGCAGTCCGACTAGCATGAGTGAGCAGTTCTTC.